This T cell receptor beta chain was sequenced in a study of hypomethylating agent response in myelodysplastic syndrome. Overall study: Patients with myelodysplastic syndrome were roughly 9 male and 2 female. Patients with neither complete response nor hematologic improvement were classed non-responders.

In the study's own analysis: Previously reported viral-epitope specificity per VDJdb covered about 1.5% of around 170,000 unique clonotypes. The assay was immunoSEQ multiplex PCR, and TCRdb's table has in-frame clones only and misses some. That table furnishes V, J and clone size, whereas the DNA furnished D and trimming. The table includes approximately 3,100 clones, roughly 77% detected once. In the case of this clone: Its antigen remains unidentified.

The CDR3 contains 13 residues. Germline V gene sequence: CDR1 GTSNPN, CDR2 SVGIG (reference sequence). The V and J ends lost 4 bases and 1 base respectively, with 8 bases between them. Findings and caveats of the study: Whether shared GLIPH2 clusters recognize novel MDS antigens was not confirmed.

This sequence was found in a human donor with myelodysplastic syndrome. The sample here was bone marrow, taken before or after starting hypomethylating agent treatment for myelodysplastic syndrome (not recorded which). The chain employs TRBV30 and TRBJ1-3; D is unclear. CDR3 in DNA: TGTGCCTGGAAACCGGGGTCTGGAAACACCATATATTTT. Its protein is CAWKPGSGNTIYF.